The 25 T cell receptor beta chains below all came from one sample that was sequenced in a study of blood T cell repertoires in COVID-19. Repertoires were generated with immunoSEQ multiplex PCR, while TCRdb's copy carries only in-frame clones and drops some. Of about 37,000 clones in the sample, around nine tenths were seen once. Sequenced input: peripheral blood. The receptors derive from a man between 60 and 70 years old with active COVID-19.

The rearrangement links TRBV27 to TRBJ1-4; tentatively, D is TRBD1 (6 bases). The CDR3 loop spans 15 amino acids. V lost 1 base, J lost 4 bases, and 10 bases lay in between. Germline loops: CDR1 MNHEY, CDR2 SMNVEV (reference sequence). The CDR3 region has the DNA TGTGCCAGCAGTTTATTCGGACAGTATAATGAAAAACTGTTTTTT. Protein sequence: CASSLFGQYNEKLFF. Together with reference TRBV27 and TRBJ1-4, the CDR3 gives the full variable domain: EAQVTQNPRYLITVTGKKLTVTCSQNMNHEYMSWYRQDPGLGLRQIYYSMNVEVTDKGDVPEGYKVSRKEKRNFPLILESPSPNQTSLYFCASSLFGQYNEKLFFGSGTQLSVL.

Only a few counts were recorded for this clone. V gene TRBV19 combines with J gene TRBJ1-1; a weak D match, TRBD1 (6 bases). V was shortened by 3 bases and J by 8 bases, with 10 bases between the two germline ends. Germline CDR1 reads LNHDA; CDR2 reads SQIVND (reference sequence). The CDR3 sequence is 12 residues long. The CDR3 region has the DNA TGTGCCAGTAGTATGGGGGGGCTAGAAGCTTTCTTT. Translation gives CASSMGGLEAFF.

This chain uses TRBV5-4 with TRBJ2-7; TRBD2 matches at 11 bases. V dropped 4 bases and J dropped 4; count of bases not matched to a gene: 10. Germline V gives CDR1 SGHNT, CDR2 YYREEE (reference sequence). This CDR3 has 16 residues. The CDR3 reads CASSLTASGRSYEQYF. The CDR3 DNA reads TGTGCCAGCAGCCTTACCGCTAGCGGGAGGTCTTACGAGCAGTACTTC.

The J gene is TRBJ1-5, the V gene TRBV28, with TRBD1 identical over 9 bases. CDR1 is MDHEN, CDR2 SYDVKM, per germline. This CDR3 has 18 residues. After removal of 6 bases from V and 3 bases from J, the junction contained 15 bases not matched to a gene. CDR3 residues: CASSFVGGTGGINQPQHF. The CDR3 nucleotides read TGTGCCAGCAGCTTCGTCGGTGGAACAGGGGGCATCAATCAGCCCCAGCATTTT.

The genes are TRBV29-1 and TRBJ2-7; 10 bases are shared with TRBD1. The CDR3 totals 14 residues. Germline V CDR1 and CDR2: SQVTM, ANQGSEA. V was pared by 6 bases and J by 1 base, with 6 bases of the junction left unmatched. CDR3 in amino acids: CSVSGTGESYEQYF. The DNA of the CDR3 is TGCAGCGTCTCTGGGACAGGGGAGTCCTACGAGCAGTACTTC.

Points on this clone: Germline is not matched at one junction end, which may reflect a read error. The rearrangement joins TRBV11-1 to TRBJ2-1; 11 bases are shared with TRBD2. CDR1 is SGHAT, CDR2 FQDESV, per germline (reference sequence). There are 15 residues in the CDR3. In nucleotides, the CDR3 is TGTGCCAGCAGCGTAGCGGGGGGGGGTTATCGAGAGCAGTTCTTC. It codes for CASSVAGGGYREQFF.

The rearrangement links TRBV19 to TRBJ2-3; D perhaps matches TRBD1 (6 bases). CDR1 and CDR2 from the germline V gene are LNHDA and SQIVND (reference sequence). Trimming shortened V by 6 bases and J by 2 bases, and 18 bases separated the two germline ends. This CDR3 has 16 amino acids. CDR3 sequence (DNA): TGTGCCAGTAGAACCCGGTTGGGGGCCCACACAGATACGCAGTATTTT. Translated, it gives CASRTRLGAHTDTQYF. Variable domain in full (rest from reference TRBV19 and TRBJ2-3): DGGITQSPKYLFRKEGQNVTLSCEQNLNHDAMYWYRQDPGQGLRLIYYSQIVNDFQKGDIAEGYSVSREKKESFPLTVTSAQKNPTAFYLCASRTRLGAHTDTQYFGPGTRLTVL.

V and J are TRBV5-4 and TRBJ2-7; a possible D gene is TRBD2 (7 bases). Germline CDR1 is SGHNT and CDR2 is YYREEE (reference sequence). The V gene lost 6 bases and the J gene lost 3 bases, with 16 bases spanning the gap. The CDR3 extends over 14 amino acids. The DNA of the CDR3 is TGTGCCAGCAATTATGGGGGGGCGGACTACGAGCAGTACTTC. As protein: CASNYGGADYEQYF.

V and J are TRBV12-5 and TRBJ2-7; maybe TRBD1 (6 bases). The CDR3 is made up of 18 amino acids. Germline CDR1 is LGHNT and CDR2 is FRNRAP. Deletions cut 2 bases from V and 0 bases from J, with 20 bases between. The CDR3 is CASGLFAGGRGSSYEQYF. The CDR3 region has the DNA TGTGCTAGTGGTTTGTTTGCTGGTGGCAGGGGAAGCTCCTACGAGCAGTACTTC.

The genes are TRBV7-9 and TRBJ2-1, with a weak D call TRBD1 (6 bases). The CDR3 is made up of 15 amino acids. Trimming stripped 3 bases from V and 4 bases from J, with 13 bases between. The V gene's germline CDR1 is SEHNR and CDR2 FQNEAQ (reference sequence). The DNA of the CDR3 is TGTGCCAGCAGCTTCTCTGGGGGCGTGTACAATGAGCAGTTCTTC. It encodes CASSFSGGVYNEQFF. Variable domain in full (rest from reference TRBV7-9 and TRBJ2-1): DTGVSQNPRHKITKRGQNVTFRCDPISEHNRLYWYRQTLGQGPEFLTYFQNEAQLEKSRLLSDRFSAERPKGSFSTLEIQRTEQGDSAMYLCASSFSGGVYNEQFFGPGTRLTVL.

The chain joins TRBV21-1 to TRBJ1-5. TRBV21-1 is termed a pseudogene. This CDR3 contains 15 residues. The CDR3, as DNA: TGTGCCAGCAGCTGGGGGGAAGAAGGCAATCAGCCCCAGCATTTT. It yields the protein CASSWGEEGNQPQHF.

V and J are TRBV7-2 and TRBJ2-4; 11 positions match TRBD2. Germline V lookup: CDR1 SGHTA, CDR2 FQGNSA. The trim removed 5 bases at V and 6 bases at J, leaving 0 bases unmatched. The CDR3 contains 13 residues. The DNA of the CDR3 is TGTGCCAGCAGCGGGACTAGCGGAAACATTCAGTACTTC. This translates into CASSGTSGNIQYF.

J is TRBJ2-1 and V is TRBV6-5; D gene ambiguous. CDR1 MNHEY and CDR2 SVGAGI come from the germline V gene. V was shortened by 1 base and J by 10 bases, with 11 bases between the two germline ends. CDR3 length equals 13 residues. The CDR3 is CASSYFRFGEQFF. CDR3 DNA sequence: TGTGCCAGCAGTTACTTCCGATTTGGCGAGCAGTTCTTC.

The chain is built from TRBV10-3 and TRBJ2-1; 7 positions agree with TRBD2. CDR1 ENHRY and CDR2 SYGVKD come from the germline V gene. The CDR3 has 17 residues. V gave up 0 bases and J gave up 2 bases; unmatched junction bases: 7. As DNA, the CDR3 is TGTGCCATCAGTGAGTCCCCGACTAGCCTCACCTACAATGAGCAGTTCTTC. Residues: CAISESPTSLTYNEQFF.

This CDR3 reads CASTRTSGFPYEQYF. The CDR3 DNA reads as TGTGCCAGCACCCGGACTAGCGGGTTCCCCTACGAGCAGTACTTC. The rearrangement links TRBV27 to TRBJ2-7; 11 bases map to TRBD2. In germline, CDR1 is MNHEY, CDR2 SMNVEV (reference sequence). The trim removed 7 bases at V and 2 bases at J, leaving 7 bases unmatched. This CDR3 comprises 15 residues.

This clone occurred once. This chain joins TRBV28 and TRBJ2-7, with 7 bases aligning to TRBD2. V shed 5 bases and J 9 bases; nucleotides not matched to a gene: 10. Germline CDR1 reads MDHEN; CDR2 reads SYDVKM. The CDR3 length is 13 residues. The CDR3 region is CASSSGTTIWQYF. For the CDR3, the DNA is TGTGCCAGCAGTAGCGGGACCACTATTTGGCAGTACTTC.

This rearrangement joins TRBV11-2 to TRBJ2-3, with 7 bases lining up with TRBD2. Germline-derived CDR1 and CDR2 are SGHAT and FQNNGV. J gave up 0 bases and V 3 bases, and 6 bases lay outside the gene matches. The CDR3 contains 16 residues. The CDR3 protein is CASSFTSVASTDTQYF. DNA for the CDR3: TGTGCCAGCAGCTTCACTAGCGTCGCTAGCACAGATACGCAGTATTTT. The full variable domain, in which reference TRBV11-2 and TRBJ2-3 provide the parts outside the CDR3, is EAGVAQSPRYKIIEKRQSVAFWCNPISGHATLYWYQQILGQGPKLLIQFQNNGVVDDSQLPKDRFSAERLKGVDSTLKIQPAKLEDSAVYLCASSFTSVASTDTQYFGPGTRLTVL.

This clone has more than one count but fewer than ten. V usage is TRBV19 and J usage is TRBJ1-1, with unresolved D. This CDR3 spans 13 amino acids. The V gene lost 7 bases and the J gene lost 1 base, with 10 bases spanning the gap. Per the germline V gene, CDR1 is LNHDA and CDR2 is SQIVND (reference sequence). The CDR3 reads CASTIRENTEAFF. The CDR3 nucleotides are TGTGCCAGTACCATCCGGGAGAACACTGAAGCTTTCTTT.

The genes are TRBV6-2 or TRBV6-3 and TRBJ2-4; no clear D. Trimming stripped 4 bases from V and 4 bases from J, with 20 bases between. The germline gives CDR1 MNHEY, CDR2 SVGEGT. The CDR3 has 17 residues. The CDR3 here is CASSSLATDTSKNIQYF. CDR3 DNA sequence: TGTGCCAGCAGTTCACTGGCTACAGACACATCTAAAAACATTCAGTACTTC.

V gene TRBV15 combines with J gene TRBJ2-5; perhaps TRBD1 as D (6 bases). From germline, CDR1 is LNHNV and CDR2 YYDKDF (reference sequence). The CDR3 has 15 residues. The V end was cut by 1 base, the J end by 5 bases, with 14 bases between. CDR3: CATSRAWDTAETQYF. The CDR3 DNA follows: TGTGCCACCAGCAGAGCCTGGGACACTGCCGAGACCCAGTACTTC.

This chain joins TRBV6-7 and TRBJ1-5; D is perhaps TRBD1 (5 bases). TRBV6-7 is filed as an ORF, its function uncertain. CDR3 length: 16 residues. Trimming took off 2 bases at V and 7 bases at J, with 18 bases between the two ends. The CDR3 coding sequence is TGTGCCAGCAGTTACAGGTCGCCAGGGACTAAACAGCCCCAGCATTTT. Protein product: CASSYRSPGTKQPQHF.

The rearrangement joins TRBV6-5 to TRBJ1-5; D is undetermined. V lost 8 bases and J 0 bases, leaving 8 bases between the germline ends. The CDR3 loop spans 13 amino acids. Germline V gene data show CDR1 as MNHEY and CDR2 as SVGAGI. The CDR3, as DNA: TGTGCCAGCCTGGAGTATAGCAATCAGCCCCAGCATTTT. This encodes CASLEYSNQPQHF.

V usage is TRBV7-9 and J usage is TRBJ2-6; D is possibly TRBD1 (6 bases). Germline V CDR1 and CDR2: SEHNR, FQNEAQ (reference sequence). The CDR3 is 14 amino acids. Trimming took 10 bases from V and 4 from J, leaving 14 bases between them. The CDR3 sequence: CANTQGTGANVLTF. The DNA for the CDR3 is TGTGCCAATACGCAGGGGACCGGGGCCAACGTCCTGACTTTC.

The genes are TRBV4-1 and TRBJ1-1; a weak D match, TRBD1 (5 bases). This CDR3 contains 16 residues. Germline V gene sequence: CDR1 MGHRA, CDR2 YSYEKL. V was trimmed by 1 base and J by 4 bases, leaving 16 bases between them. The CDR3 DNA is TGCGCCAGCAGCCAAGGACCTGGGAGGGGTCGCACTGAAGCTTTCTTT. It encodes CASSQGPGRGRTEAFF.

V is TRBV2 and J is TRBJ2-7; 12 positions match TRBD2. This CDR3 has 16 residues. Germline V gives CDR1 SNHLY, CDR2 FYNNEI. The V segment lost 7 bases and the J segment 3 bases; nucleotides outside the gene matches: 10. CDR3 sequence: CASNPPTSGRNYEQYF. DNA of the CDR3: TGTGCCAGCAACCCCCCGACTAGCGGGAGAAACTACGAGCAGTACTTC.